What follows describes a single T cell receptor beta chain. Antigen specificity is unknown. CDR1 is SGHDN, CDR2 FVKESK, per germline. The CDR3 consists of 15 residues. Deletions cut 4 bases from V and 8 bases from J, with 18 bases between. The time point was: 2014-2015 season, 7 days after vaccination. Generated by immunoSEQ multiplex PCR, the TCRdb table keeps only in-frame clones and is missing some. The data hold 6,000 to 9,500 clones, with roughly 85% observed a single time. These data come from a study of follicular helper T cells after annual influenza vaccination. Whole-study results and caveats: Plasmablast frequency change correlated with clonality change in ICOS+CD38+ cTfh. Day 7 ICOS+CD38+ clones later appeared mostly in ICOS-CD38- cTfh.

The chain is built from TRBV14 and TRBJ2-1; tentative D call: TRBD2 (5 bases). The input for sequencing was CXCR5+ CD38- circulating T follicular helper cells from blood, taken 7 days after influenza vaccination. Subset in this sample: circulating Tfh, non-naive CD4+CXCR5+PD-1+ (ICOS+CD38+ or ICOS-CD38-). This receptor was obtained from an adult who received the influenza vaccine. CDR3 region: CASSPPSWGDDEQFF. DNA for the CDR3: TGTGCCAGCAGCCCTCCCAGTTGGGGAGATGATGAGCAGTTCTTC.